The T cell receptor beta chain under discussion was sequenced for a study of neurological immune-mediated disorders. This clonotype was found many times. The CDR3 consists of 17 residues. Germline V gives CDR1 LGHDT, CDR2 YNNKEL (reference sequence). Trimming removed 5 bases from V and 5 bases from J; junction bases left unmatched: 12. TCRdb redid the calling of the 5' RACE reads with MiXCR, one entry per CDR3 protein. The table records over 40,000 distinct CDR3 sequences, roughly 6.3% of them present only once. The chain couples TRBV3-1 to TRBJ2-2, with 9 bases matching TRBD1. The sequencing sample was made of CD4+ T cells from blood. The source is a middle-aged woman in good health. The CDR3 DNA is TGTGCCAGCAGCTATCGACAGGGGGGAGTGGTGACCGGGGAGCTGTTTTTT. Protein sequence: CASSYRQGGVVTGELFF.